By share, the clone carrying this TCR beta chain ranks as medium-sized (0.01 to 0.1%). Profiled with immunoSEQ multiplex PCR; TCRdb holds only in-frame clones, not every one. The sample has around 25,000 clones, approximately 70% seen once. The data were taken from a study of tumor-infiltrating lymphocytes in localized non-small cell lung cancer. The V end lost 1 base, the J end lost 3 bases, and 5 bases lay between the germline ends. The CDR3 totals 12 residues. CDR1 is SGHRS, CDR2 YFSETQ, per germline. The sequenced sample was lung tumor tissue. The chain uses TRBV5-1 and TRBJ2-7; D is uncertain. The sequence was collected from a human donor with non-small cell lung cancer. This CDR3 reads CASSLNGYEQYF. CDR3 DNA: TGCGCCAGCAGCTTGAATGGCTACGAGCAGTACTTC.